The 19 T cell receptor beta chains in this list originate from one sample, sequenced in a study of blood T cell repertoires in COVID-19. TCRdb's copy holds only in-frame clones and misses some; the assay was immunoSEQ multiplex PCR. Among about 210,000 clones listed, just under 85% were seen once. The source material was peripheral blood. The receptors shown here come from a man in his 60s with COVID-19, enrolled during active disease.

This clone is a singleton in its sample. J is TRBJ2-2 and V is TRBV7-2, with 8 positions matching TRBD1. Germline V lookup: CDR1 SGHTA, CDR2 FQGNSA. The CDR3 runs 16 residues. V lost 6 bases and J lost 2; bases outside the gene matches: 8. CDR3 nucleotide sequence: TGTGCCAGCAGACAAAGTGACAGGGGTAACACCGGGGAGCTGTTTTTT. This gives the protein CASRQSDRGNTGELFF.

The CDR3 spells CSGVDRGPGEAFF. The CDR3 nucleotides are TGCAGCGGTGTCGACAGGGGGCCAGGTGAAGCTTTCTTT. The rearrangement uses TRBV29-1 and TRBJ1-1; 10 bases line up with TRBD1. Trimming took 7 bases from V and 7 from J; bases not matched to a gene: 9. Looked up from germline, CDR1 is SQVTM and CDR2 is ANQGSEA. The CDR3 runs to 13 residues.

The rearrangement links TRBV2 to TRBJ1-1; D is possibly TRBD1 (5 bases). The CDR3 totals 14 residues. V was cut by 6 bases and J by 1 base, with 12 bases left in between. Germline V CDR1 and CDR2: SNHLY, FYNNEI. In DNA form, the CDR3 reads TGTGCCAGCAGAGAGTTGACAGCGAACACTGAAGCTTTCTTT. Its translation is CASRELTANTEAFF. The whole variable domain, filled in from reference TRBV2 and TRBJ1-1, reads EPEVTQTPSHQVTQMGQEVILRCVPISNHLYFYWYRQILGQKVEFLVSFYNNEISEKSEIFDDQFSVERPDGSNFTLKIRSTKLEDSAMYFCASRELTANTEAFFGQGTRLTVV.

The J gene is TRBJ2-7, the V gene TRBV6-1, with 11 bases identical to TRBD1. After removal of 2 bases from V and 9 bases from J, the junction contained 6 bases not matched to a gene. The CDR3 is 14 residues long. Germline-derived CDR1 and CDR2 are MNHNS and SASEGT. This CDR3 reads CASSELGQGVSQYF. DNA of the CDR3: TGTGCCAGCAGTGAATTGGGACAGGGGGTTTCGCAGTACTTC.

The V and J genes are TRBV4-3 and TRBJ1-2; D is unclear. This CDR3 has 15 residues. CDR1 is LGHNA, CDR2 YSLEER, per germline. Between the trimmed V and J ends, which lost 0 bases and 4 bases, there was a span of 12 bases. CDR3 nucleotides: TGCGCCAGCAGCCAAGATTTAACAGCCGCCTATGGCTACACCTTC. It is translated as CASSQDLTAAYGYTF.

This chain uses TRBV3-1 (or the pseudogene TRBV3-2) with TRBJ1-1; TRBD1 agrees at 10 bases. Trimming cost V 4 bases and J 6 bases; bases outside gene matches: 5. CDR1 LGHDT and CDR2 YNNKEL come from the germline V gene (reference sequence). This CDR3 has 14 amino acids. In nucleotides, the CDR3 is TGTGCCAGCAGCCGCGGACAGGGGGACCCTGAAGCTTTCTTT. Translating it yields CASSRGQGDPEAFF.

The V and J genes are TRBV7-3 and TRBJ1-2, with D possibly being TRBD1 (6 bases). The V gene's germline CDR1 is SGHTA and CDR2 FQGTGA. Trimming pared 5 bases from V and 0 bases from J, leaving 19 bases between. CDR3 length: 17 amino acids. CDR3 protein: CASSRTGTTTANYGYTF. CDR3 coding DNA: TGTGCCAGCAGCCGGACGGGGACAACGACCGCTAACTATGGCTACACCTTC.

The CDR3 bases are TGCGCCAGCAGCCAAGAACGATCAAGCCTCTCTCCAGATACGCAGTATTTT. It codes for CASSQERSSLSPDTQYF. The chain uses TRBV4-1 and TRBJ2-3; D uncertain. The CDR3 is 17 residues long. The germline gives CDR1 MGHRA, CDR2 YSYEKL. Trimming removed 0 bases from V and 4 bases from J, with 17 bases in between.

CDR3 nucleotides: TGTGCCAGCAGCCCGGGGAGGCATGAAAAACTGTTTTTT. This gives the protein CASSPGRHEKLFF. This chain connects TRBV6-2 or TRBV6-3 to TRBJ1-4; D not resolved. Trimming cost V 6 bases and J 6 bases, with 11 bases left between them. The CDR3 has 13 amino acids. The germline gives CDR1 MNHEY, CDR2 SVGEGT.

The chain uses TRBV7-8 and TRBJ2-7, with 7 positions matching TRBD1. V dropped 5 bases and J dropped 6; count of bases not matched to a gene: 10. The CDR3 spans 14 residues. Germline-derived CDR1 and CDR2 are SGHVS and FQNEAQ. The CDR3 region is CASSLRTGEAEQYF. In DNA form, the CDR3 reads TGTGCCAGCAGCCTACGGACAGGTGAAGCCGAGCAGTACTTC. The full variable domain, in which reference TRBV7-8 and TRBJ2-7 provide the parts outside the CDR3, is GAGVSQSPRYKVAKRGQDVALRCDPISGHVSLFWYQQALGQGPEFLTYFQNEAQLDKSGLPSDRFFAERPEGSVSTLKIQRTQQEDSAVYLCASSLRTGEAEQYFGPGTRLTVT.

The chain employs TRBV6-5 and TRBJ2-5, with 12 bases lining up with TRBD2. Germline-derived CDR1 and CDR2 are MNHEY and SVGAGI. The CDR3 spans 15 residues. After removal of 5 bases from V and 1 base from J, the junction contained 2 bases not matched to a gene. CDR3 DNA sequence: TGTGCCAGCAGTACGACTAGCGGGGGCCAAGAGACCCAGTACTTC. This codes for CASSTTSGGQETQYF.

The rearrangement links TRBV7-8 to TRBJ1-5; 8 nucleotides agree with TRBD1. The CDR3 spans 16 residues. Germline V gene lookup returns CDR1 SGHVS and CDR2 FQNEAQ. The ends lost 1 base at V and 4 bases at J; junction bases unmatched: 6. CDR3 sequence: CASSLGGRGPNQPQHF. Written as DNA, the CDR3 is TGTGCCAGCAGCTTAGGTGGCAGGGGGCCGAATCAGCCCCAGCATTTT.

CDR3 loop: CASSYAGATYNEQFF. The DNA for the CDR3 is TGTGCCAGCAGTTACGCAGGGGCTACCTACAATGAGCAGTTCTTC. The J gene is TRBJ2-1, the V gene TRBV6-2 or TRBV6-3, with TRBD1 as a possible D gene (6 bases). Trimming cost V 2 bases and J 2 bases, with 10 bases left between them. CDR3 length: 15 amino acids. Per germline, CDR1 MNHEY and CDR2 SVGEGT.

The V and J genes are TRBV5-1 and TRBJ2-7, with 8 bases that match TRBD1. The germline CDR1 and CDR2 sequences are SGHRS and YFSETQ. This CDR3 region has 16 residues. The V gene end was trimmed by 4 bases and the J gene end by 8 bases; junction bases not matched to a gene: 17. DNA of the CDR3: TGCGCCAGCAGCCCGTTGCTGGCAGGGGGCTTTGATAAGCAGTACTTC. It encodes CASSPLLAGGFDKQYF.

This clone has only one observation. The rearrangement links TRBV3-1 (or the pseudogene TRBV3-2) to TRBJ2-5; perhaps TRBD2 as D (5 bases). V was shortened by 5 bases and J by 5 bases, with 12 bases between the two germline ends. CDR3 length equals 13 residues. Germline-derived CDR1 and CDR2 are LGHDT and YNNKEL (reference sequence). CDR3 nucleotides: TGTGCCAGCAGCTCAGGCCAGCGGGAGACCCAGTACTTC. It is translated as CASSSGQRETQYF.

V and J are TRBV6-1 and TRBJ2-7; D remains ambiguous. This CDR3 has 12 amino acids. Germline loops: CDR1 MNHNS, CDR2 SASEGT. Between the trimmed V and J ends, which lost 0 bases and 5 bases, there was a span of 5 bases. DNA for the CDR3: TGTGCCAGCAGTGAAGCCCCAAACGAGCAGTACTTC. Protein product: CASSEAPNEQYF.

This clone was detected a few times. The chain joins TRBV15 to TRBJ1-2, with 7 bases fitting TRBD1. The CDR3 covers 15 residues. Germline CDR1 is LNHNV and CDR2 is YYDKDF (reference sequence). The V segment lost 0 bases and the J segment 3 bases; nucleotides outside the gene matches: 4. As DNA, the CDR3 is TGTGCCACCAGCAGAGACTTGGACAGGTACTATGGCTACACCTTC. It is translated as CATSRDLDRYYGYTF.

In this sample, this clone turned up once. The V and J genes are TRBV3-1 (or the pseudogene TRBV3-2) and TRBJ2-7; 7 positions match TRBD1. The V segment lost 3 bases and the J segment 5 bases; nucleotides outside the gene matches: 7. The CDR3 contains 14 residues. Germline values: CDR1 LGHDT, CDR2 YNNKEL (reference sequence). The CDR3 DNA reads as TGTGCCAGCAGCCACCCAAAGGGGGCGGACGAGCAGTACTTC. Its translation: CASSHPKGADEQYF.

V and J are TRBV10-3 and TRBJ1-1; 7 bases fit TRBD1. The CDR3 consists of 15 residues. J gave up 1 base and V 2 bases, and 4 bases lay outside the gene matches. The germline V gene encodes CDR1 ENHRY and CDR2 SYGVKD. The CDR3 coding sequence is TGTGCCATCAGTGAGCCCGGGACAGAGAACACTGAAGCTTTCTTT. Translated: CAISEPGTENTEAFF.